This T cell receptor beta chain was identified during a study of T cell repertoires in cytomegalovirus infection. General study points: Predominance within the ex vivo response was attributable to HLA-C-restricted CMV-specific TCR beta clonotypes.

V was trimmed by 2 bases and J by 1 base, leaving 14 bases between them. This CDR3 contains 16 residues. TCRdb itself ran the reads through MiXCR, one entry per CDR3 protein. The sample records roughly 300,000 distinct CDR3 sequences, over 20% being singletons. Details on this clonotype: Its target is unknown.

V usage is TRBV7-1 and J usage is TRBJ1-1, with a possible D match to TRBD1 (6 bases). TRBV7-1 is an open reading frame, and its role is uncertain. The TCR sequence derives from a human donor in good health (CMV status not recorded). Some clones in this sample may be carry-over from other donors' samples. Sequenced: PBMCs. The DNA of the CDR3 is TGTGCCAGCAGCTCACTAACATGGGGGCCGAACACTGAAGCTTTCTTT. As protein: CASSSLTWGPNTEAFF.